Included here is one TCR beta chain sequence, with context. The data were taken from a study of blood T cell repertoires in COVID-19. Study in general: Donors in the United States, Italy and Spain gave samples during acute or convalescent COVID-19. T cells, B-cell-depleted T cells, or PBMCs provided the cDNA or gDNA that served as material.

V was cut by 4 bases and J by 6 bases, with 7 bases left in between. The CDR3 is made up of 13 amino acids. Looked up from germline, CDR1 is MNHEY and CDR2 is SVGAGI. TCRdb's copy holds only in-frame clones and misses some; the assay was immunoSEQ multiplex PCR. The repertoire holds under 250,000 clones, with 65% to 85% as singletons. The TCR comes from a man aged 40-49 years with acute or convalescent COVID-19. The chain has TRBV6-5 and TRBJ1-6; D perhaps matches TRBD1 (5 bases). Material: peripheral blood. This CDR3 is CASSWGSNSPLHF. The CDR3 bases are TGTGCCAGCAGTTGGGGCTCTAATTCACCCCTCCACTTT.